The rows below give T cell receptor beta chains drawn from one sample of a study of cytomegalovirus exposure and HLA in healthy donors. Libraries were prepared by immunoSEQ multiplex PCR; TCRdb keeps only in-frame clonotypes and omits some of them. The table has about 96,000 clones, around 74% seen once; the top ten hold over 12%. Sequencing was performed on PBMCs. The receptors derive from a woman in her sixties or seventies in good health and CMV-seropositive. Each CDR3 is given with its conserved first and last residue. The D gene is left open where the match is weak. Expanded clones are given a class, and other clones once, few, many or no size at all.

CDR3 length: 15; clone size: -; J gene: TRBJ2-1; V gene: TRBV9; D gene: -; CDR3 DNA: TGTGCCAGCAGCACCCAAGCGGACTCCTACAATGAGCAGTTCTTC; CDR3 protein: CASSTQADSYNEQFF
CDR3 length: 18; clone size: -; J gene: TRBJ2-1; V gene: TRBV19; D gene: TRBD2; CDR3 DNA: TGTGCCAGTACCCCCTCTGGGGGGGTCTCGAGCTCCTACAATGAGCAGTTCTTC; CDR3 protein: CASTPSGGVSSSYNEQFF
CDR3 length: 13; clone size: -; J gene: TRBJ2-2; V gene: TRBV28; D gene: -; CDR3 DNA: TGTGCCAGCATTGGACTGGTCACCGGGGAGCTGTTTTTT; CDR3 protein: CASIGLVTGELFF
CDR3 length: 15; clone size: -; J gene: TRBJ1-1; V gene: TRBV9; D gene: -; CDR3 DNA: TGTGCCAGCGCACTTTCGGGGGGTATGAACACTGAAGCTTTCTTT; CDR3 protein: CASALSGGMNTEAFF
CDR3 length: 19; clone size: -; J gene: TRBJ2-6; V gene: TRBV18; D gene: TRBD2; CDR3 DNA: TGTGCCAGCTCACCACCGGGACTAGCGGGGGGGGCTGGGGCCAACGTCCTGACTTTC; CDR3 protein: CASSPPGLAGGAGANVLTF
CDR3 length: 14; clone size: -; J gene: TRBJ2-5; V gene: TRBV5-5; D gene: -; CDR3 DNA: TGTGCCAGCAGCTTTTCCGGGTCCCAAGAGACCCAGTACTTC; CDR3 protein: CASSFSGSQETQYF
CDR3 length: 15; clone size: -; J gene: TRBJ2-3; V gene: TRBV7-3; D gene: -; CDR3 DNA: TGTGCCAGCAGCCCTTTCAGCGGGCGGAGAGATACGCAGTATTTT; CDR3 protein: CASSPFSGRRDTQYF
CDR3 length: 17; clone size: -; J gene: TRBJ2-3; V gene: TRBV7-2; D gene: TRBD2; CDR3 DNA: TGTGCCAGCAGCTTAAATAGCGGGGGGCTTAGCACAGATACGCAGTATTTT; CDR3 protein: CASSLNSGGLSTDTQYF
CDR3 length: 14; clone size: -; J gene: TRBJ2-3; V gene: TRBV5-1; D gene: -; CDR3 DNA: TGCGCCAGCAGCTCCGGGACTTTCGCAGATACGCAGTATTTT; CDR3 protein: CASSSGTFADTQYF
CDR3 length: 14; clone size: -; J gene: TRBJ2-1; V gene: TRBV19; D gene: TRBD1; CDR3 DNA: TGTGCCAGTAGTATTGGGACAGAAAACAATGAGCAGTTCTTC; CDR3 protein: CASSIGTENNEQFF
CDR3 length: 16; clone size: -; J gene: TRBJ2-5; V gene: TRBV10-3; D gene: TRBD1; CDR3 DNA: TGTGCCATCAGTGACCCAGGGGGTGGCAAAGGAGAGACCCAGTACTTC; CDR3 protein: CAISDPGGGKGETQYF
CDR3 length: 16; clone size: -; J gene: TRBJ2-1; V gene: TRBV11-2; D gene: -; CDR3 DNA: TGTGCCAGCAGCTTACCCGGTGGAGGGGCCTACAATGAGCAGTTCTTC; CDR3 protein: CASSLPGGGAYNEQFF
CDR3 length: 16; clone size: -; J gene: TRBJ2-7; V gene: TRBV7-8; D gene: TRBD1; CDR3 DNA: TGTGCCAGCAGCCTCGCACCGGGACAGGGAGTCAACGAGCAGTACTTC; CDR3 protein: CASSLAPGQGVNEQYF
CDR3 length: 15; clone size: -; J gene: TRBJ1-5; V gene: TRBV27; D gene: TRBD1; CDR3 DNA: TGTGCCAGCAGTACCGGACAGGGGGCTTATCAGCCCCAGCATTTT; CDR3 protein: CASSTGQGAYQPQHF
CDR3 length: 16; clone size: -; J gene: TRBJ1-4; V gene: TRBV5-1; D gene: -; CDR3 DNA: TGCGCCAGCAGCAAGCAGGGGTTTACAACTAATGAAAAACTGTTTTTT; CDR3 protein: CASSKQGFTTNEKLFF
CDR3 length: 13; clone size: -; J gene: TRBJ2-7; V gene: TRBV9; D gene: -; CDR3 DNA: TGTGCCAGCAGCGTAGGGCAGTCCCAGGAGCAGTACTTC; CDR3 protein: CASSVGQSQEQYF
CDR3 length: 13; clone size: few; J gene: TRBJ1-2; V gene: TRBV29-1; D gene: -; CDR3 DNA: TGCAGCGTTGAAGAGGGCTCCAACTATGGCTACACCTTC; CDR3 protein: CSVEEGSNYGYTF
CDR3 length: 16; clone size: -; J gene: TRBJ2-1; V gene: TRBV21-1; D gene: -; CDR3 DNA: TGTGCCAGCAGCAAAGTCGGCGGGAGAATCCACAATGAGCAGTTCTTC; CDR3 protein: CASSKVGGRIHNEQFF
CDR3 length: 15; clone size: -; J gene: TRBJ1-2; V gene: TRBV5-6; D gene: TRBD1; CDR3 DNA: TGTGCCAGCAGCCTTCCCGGGACAGGGAGCCATGGCTACACCTTC; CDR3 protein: CASSLPGTGSHGYTF
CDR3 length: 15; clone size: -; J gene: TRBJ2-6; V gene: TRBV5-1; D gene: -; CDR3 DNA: TGCGCCAGCAGCTTGGTGGCATCTGGGGCCAACGTCCTGACTTTC; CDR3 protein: CASSLVASGANVLTF
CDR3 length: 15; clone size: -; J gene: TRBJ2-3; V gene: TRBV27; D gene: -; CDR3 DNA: TGTGCCAGCAGTTTAACGGCGGGTCGCACAGATACGCAGTATTTT; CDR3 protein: CASSLTAGRTDTQYF
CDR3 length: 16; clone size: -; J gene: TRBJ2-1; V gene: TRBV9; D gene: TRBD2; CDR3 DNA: TGTGCCAGCAGCGACTGGACTAGCGGGGGATCGAATGAGCAGTTCTTC; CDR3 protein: CASSDWTSGGSNEQFF
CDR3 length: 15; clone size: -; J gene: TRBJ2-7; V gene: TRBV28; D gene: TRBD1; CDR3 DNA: TGTGCCAGCCTACCGGGACAGGGATTCTCCTACGAGCAGTACTTC; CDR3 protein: CASLPGQGFSYEQYF
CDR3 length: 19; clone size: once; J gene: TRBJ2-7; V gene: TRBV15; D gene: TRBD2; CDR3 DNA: TGTGCCACCAGCAGAGACCGACTGGGACTAGCGGGAAGGGTAGACGAGCAGTACTTC; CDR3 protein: CATSRDRLGLAGRVDEQYF
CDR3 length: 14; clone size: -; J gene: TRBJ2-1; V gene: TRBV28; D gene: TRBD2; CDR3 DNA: TGTGCCAGCGTCGGCGGGAGCTCCTACAATGAGCAGTTCTTC; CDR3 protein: CASVGGSSYNEQFF
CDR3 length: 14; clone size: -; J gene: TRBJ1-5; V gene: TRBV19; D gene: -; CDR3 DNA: TGTGCCAGTAGTATAGAGTTGAACCTGAGGCCCCAGCATTTT; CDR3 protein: CASSIELNLRPQHF
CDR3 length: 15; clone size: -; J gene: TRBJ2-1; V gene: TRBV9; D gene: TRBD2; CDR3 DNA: TGTGCCAGCAGCGAGCTAGCGGGGCCCTACAATGAGCAGTTCTTC; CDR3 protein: CASSELAGPYNEQFF
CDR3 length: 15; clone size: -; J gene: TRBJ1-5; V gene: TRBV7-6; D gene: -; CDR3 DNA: TGTGCCAGCAGCCCAATTACAGGGAAGGGTCAGCCCCAGCATTTT; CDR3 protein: CASSPITGKGQPQHF
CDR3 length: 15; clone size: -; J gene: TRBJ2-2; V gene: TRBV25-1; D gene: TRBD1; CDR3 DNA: TGTGCCAGCAGACGCCCGGGACAGGGGAACGGGGAGCTGTTTTTT; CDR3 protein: CASRRPGQGNGELFF
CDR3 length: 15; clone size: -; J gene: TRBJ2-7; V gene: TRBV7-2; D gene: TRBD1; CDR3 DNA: TGTGCCAGCAGGCGGCCGGGACAGGGGAGCTACGAGCAGTACTTC; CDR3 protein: CASRRPGQGSYEQYF
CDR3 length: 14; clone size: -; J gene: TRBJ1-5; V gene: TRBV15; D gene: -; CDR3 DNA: TGTGCCACCAGCAGGGACAGTTCGAATCAGCCCCAGCATTTT; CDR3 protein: CATSRDSSNQPQHF
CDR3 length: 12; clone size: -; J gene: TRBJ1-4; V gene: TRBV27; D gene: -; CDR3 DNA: TGTGCCAGCAGCCCCAATGGGAGGGTACTGTTTTTT; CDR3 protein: CASSPNGRVLFF
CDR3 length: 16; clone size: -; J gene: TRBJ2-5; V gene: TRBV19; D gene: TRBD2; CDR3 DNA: TGTGCCAGTAGTACCACGGGACTAGGCTGGTTGGAGACCCAGTACTTC; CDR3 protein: CASSTTGLGWLETQYF
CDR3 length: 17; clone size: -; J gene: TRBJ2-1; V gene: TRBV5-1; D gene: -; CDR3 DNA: TGCGCCAGCAGCTTTTCTAGTTCCCTAGCGAGGTACAATGAGCAGTTCTTC; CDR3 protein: CASSFSSSLARYNEQFF
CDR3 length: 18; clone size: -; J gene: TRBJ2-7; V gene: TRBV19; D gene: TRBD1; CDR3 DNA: TGTGCCAGTAGTACCCCCGGCACCCCGGACAGGGTTTTGGGGGAGCAGTACTTC; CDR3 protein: CASSTPGTPDRVLGEQYF
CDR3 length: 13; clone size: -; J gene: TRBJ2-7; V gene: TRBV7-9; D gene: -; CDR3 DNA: TGTGCCAGCAGCTTAACCCCACTATTCGAGCAGTACTTC; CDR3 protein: CASSLTPLFEQYF
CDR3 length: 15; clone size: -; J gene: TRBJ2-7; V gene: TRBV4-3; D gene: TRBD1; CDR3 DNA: TGCGCCAGCAGCCACGGACAGGGGCCTACCTACGAGCAGTACTTC; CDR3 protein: CASSHGQGPTYEQYF
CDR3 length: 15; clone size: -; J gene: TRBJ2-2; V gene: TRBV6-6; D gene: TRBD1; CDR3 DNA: TGTGCCAGCAGTATTCAGGGGGCGAACACCGGGGAGCTGTTTTTT; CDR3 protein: CASSIQGANTGELFF
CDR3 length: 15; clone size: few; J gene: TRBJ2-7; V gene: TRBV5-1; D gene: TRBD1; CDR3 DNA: TGCGCCAGCAGCTTCGACAGGGGGCGGTCCTACGAGCAGTACTTC; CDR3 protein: CASSFDRGRSYEQYF
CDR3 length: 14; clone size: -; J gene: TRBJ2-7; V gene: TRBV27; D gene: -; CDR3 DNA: TGTGCCAGCAGTTGGTCGGGGGGCCCATACGAGCAGTACTTC; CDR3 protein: CASSWSGGPYEQYF
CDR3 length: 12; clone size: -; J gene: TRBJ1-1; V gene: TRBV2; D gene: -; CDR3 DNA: TGTGCCAGCAGTGAAGGGAGGACTGAAGCTTTCTTT; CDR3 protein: CASSEGRTEAFF
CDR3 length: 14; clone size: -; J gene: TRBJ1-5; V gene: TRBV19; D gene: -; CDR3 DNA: TGTGCCAGTAAGGACTTTCTCTCCAATCAGCCCCAGCATTTT; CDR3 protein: CASKDFLSNQPQHF
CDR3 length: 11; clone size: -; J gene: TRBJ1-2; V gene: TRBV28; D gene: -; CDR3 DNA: TGTGCTAAGAGGACTTCGGGTGGCTACACCTTC; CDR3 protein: CAKRTSGGYTF
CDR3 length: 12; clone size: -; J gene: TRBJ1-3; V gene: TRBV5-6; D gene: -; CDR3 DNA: TGTGCCAGCCACAGGGTTGGAAACACCATATATTTT; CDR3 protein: CASHRVGNTIYF
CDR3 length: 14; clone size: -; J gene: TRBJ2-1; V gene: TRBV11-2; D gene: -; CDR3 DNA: TGTGCCACCTTGGGCCCAAACAGTTACAATGAGCAGTTCTTC; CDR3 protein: CATLGPNSYNEQFF
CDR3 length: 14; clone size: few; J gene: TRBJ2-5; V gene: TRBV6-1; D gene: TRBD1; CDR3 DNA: TGTGCCAGCAGAGACAGGGGGAGGGGAGAGACCCAGTACTTC; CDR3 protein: CASRDRGRGETQYF
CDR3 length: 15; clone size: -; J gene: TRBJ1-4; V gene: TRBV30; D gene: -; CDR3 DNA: TGTGCCTGGAGGTCACCTGACAGTCAAAGTGAAAAACTGTTTTTT; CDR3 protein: CAWRSPDSQSEKLFF
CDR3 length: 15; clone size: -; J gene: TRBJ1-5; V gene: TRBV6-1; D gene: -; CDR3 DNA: TGTGCCAGCAGTGTTCGGGACACGAGCAATCAGCCCCAGCATTTT; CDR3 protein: CASSVRDTSNQPQHF
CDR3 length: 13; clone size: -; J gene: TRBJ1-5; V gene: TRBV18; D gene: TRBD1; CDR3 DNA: TGTGCCACTCAAGGACAGGGAGATCAGCCCCAGCATTTT; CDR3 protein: CATQGQGDQPQHF
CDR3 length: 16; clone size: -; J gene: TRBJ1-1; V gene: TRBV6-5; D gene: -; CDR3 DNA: TGTGCCAGCAGTTACCAACCGGTAGCCATGAACACTGAAGCTTTCTTT; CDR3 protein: CASSYQPVAMNTEAFF
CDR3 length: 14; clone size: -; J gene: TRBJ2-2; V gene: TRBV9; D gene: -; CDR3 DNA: TGTGCCAGCAGCGTACCAGGGGCTACCGGGGAGCTGTTTTTT; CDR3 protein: CASSVPGATGELFF
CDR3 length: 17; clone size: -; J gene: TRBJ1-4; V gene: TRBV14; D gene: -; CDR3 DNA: TGTGCCAGCAGCCTACACCCCCGGGGGGCGACTAATGAAAAACTGTTTTTT; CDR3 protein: CASSLHPRGATNEKLFF
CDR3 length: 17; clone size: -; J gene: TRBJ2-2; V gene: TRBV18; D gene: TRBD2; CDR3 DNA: TGTGCCAGCTCACCAGTTTGGCGGGAGGGCCCCGGCGGGGAGCTGTTTTTT; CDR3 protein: CASSPVWREGPGGELFF